The 7 T cell receptor beta chains below all came from one sample that was sequenced in a study of T cell repertoires in cytomegalovirus infection. TCRdb itself ran the reads through MiXCR, one entry per CDR3 protein. The sample gives approximately 180,000 distinct CDR3 sequences, roughly a fifth of which show up once; just under 3% is in the top ten. The sample consisted of PBMCs. The receptors come from a human donor in good health (CMV status not recorded). Some clones in this sample may be carry-over from other donors' samples.

V usage is TRBV14 and J usage is TRBJ1-2; D might be TRBD1 (5 bases). Germline V lookup: CDR1 SGHDN, CDR2 FVKESK. CDR3 length: 14 amino acids. With 0 bases removed from V and 7 bases from J, the gap between germline ends came to 12 bases. The CDR3 is CASSQDLQGGGYTF. The CDR3 coding sequence is TGTGCCAGCAGCCAAGATTTGCAGGGAGGTGGCTACACCTTC.

This clonotype showed up just a few times. The chain has TRBV11-2 and TRBJ1-5; tentative D call: TRBD1 (6 bases). Trimming removed 5 bases at V and 5 bases at J, with 13 bases between. The CDR3 contains 14 residues. Germline V CDR1 and CDR2: SGHAT, FQNNGV. The CDR3 bases are TGTGCCAGCAGCCGGGGGGGGGGCGATCAGCCCCAGCATTTT. Translated: CASSRGGGDQPQHF.

This clonotype was recorded only once. Here the CDR3 DNA reads TGTGCCAGCAGTTTAATCGGCTATAGCACAGATACGCAGTATTTT. Its translation is CASSLIGYSTDTQYF. V is TRBV27 and J is TRBJ2-3; D is uncertain. Trimming pared 2 bases from V and 0 bases from J, leaving 9 bases between. CDR3 length: 15 amino acids. CDR1 is MNHEY and CDR2 is SMNVEV in the germline V gene (reference sequence).

The chain employs TRBV20-1 and TRBJ1-4, with TRBD1 identical over 8 bases. The CDR3 consists of 15 residues. Germline V gene data show CDR1 as DFQATT and CDR2 as SNEGSKA (reference sequence). The V gene end was trimmed by 5 bases and the J gene end by 4 bases; junction bases not matched to a gene: 9. As DNA, the CDR3 is TGCAGTGCTGTGGCCCCGGGACAGGATAATGAAAAACTGTTTTTT. It encodes CSAVAPGQDNEKLFF.

This sequence joins TRBV2 and TRBJ1-2; perhaps TRBD1 as D (6 bases). Germline CDR1 is SNHLY and CDR2 is FYNNEI. Between the trimmed V and J ends, which lost 6 bases and 5 bases, there was a span of 19 bases. This CDR3 contains 15 residues. The CDR3 spells CASRNPPPGAYGYTF. The DNA for the CDR3 is TGTGCCAGCAGAAACCCCCCGCCAGGGGCGTATGGCTACACCTTC.

The chain joins TRBV5-1 to TRBJ1-1, with 9 bases identical to TRBD1. With V trimmed by 1 base and J by 2 bases, 3 bases remained unmatched. The CDR3 totals 15 residues. The V gene's germline CDR1 is SGHRS and CDR2 YFSETQ. The CDR3 DNA reads as TGCGCCAGCAGCTTGACGACAGGGGGTAACACTGAAGCTTTCTTT. This encodes CASSLTTGGNTEAFF.

The chain combines TRBV10-3 with TRBJ1-1; D gene unclear. The CDR3 is 12 amino acids. Germline values: CDR1 ENHRY, CDR2 SYGVKD. V dropped 10 bases and J dropped 6 bases, with 15 bases sitting between them. In DNA, the CDR3 is TGTGCCACCCAGAGTGGAGGGTCTGAAGCTTTCTTT. It is translated as CATQSGGSEAFF.